This is a list of T cell receptor beta chains from one sample in a study of blood T cell repertoires in COVID-19. Repertoires were generated with immunoSEQ multiplex PCR, while TCRdb's copy carries only in-frame clones and drops some. The sample yields around 46,000 clones, about 88% seen once. The specimen was peripheral blood. The receptors stem from a man between 35 and 55 years old with active COVID-19. Both conserved end residues are part of each CDR3. A D gene is named only where the DNA matches it firmly. A clone size is listed for some rows: how often the clone was seen (once, few, many), or a class if it is expanded.

abundance | j_gene | v_gene | d_gene | CDR3nt | CDR3aa
NA | TRBJ2-5 | TRBV3-1/TRBV3-2 | NA | TGTGCCAGCAGCCCGACGTGGGGAGTAGAGACCCAGTACTTC | CASSPTWGVETQYF
NA | TRBJ2-7 | TRBV11-3 | NA | TGTGCCAGCAGCTTAGATGGGCCAGGGCGCGAGCAGTACTTC | CASSLDGPGREQYF
NA | TRBJ2-3 | TRBV30 | NA | TGTGCCTGGAGTGTACCCGGGAGAAGCACAGATACGCAGTATTTT | CAWSVPGRSTDTQYF
NA | TRBJ2-7 | TRBV29-1 | TRBD1 | TGCAGCGTCTCCGGACAGGGGGCCACAGCCTACGAGCAGTACTTC | CSVSGQGATAYEQYF
NA | TRBJ1-4 | TRBV18 | TRBD1 | TGTGCCAGCTCACCACGTGGGACAGTAAAAGAAAAACTGTTTTTT | CASSPRGTVKEKLFF
few | TRBJ1-5 | TRBV28 | NA | TGTGCCAGCATAAGAGGGTACAATCAGCCCCAGCATTTT | CASIRGYNQPQHF
NA | TRBJ1-2 | TRBV4-2 | TRBD1 | TGTGCCAGCAGCCAAGTGACAGGGGATAACTATGGCTACACCTTC | CASSQVTGDNYGYTF
NA | TRBJ2-7 | TRBV3-1/TRBV3-2 | TRBD2 | TGTGCCAGCAGCCAACCTAGCGGATCCTCCTACGAGCAGTACTTC | CASSQPSGSSYEQYF
NA | TRBJ2-3 | TRBV19 | NA | TGTGCCAGTAAGCATCAACAGGGCACAGATACGCAGTATTTT | CASKHQQGTDTQYF
NA | TRBJ1-5 | TRBV28 | NA | TGTGCCAGTCTAGCCCCATCCGGACAGCCCCAGCATTTT | CASLAPSGQPQHF
NA | TRBJ2-7 | TRBV6-6 | NA | TGTGCCAGCAGCCCCCTAGGCTACGAGCAGTACTTC | CASSPLGYEQYF
NA | TRBJ1-5 | TRBV28 | NA | TGTGCCAGCAGTTATACAGGGAGTCAGCCCCAGCATTTT | CASSYTGSQPQHF
NA | TRBJ1-2 | TRBV27 | NA | TGTGCCAGCAGAGGGGCAGGACGAAACTATGGCTACACCTTC | CASRGAGRNYGYTF
NA | TRBJ2-1 | TRBV7-3 | NA | TGTGCCAGCAGCTTAAGCGGGCGGGAAGGAGGCAATGAGCAGTTCTTC | CASSLSGREGGNEQFF
NA | TRBJ1-4 | TRBV7-2 | NA | TGTGCCAGCAGCTCATATCAGGACAGACCCTTCGAAAAACTGTTTTTT | CASSSYQDRPFEKLFF
NA | TRBJ2-1 | TRBV28 | TRBD2 | TGTGCCAGCAGCCCCGGGACTAGTATAGTCAATGAGCAGTTCTTC | CASSPGTSIVNEQFF
NA | TRBJ1-2 | TRBV18 | TRBD1 | TGTGCCAGCTCACCCCCTGGCACAGGGGGCTGGGATGGCTACACCTTC | CASSPPGTGGWDGYTF
NA | TRBJ1-2 | TRBV2 | NA | TGTGCCACCAGGGCGGATTCGCTAAATGGCTACACCTTC | CATRADSLNGYTF
NA | TRBJ1-6 | TRBV5-6 | TRBD1 | TGTGCCAGCACCTGGAGACAGGGCGATTCACCCCTCCACTTT | CASTWRQGDSPLHF
NA | TRBJ2-7 | TRBV3-1/TRBV3-2 | NA | TGTGCCAGCGGCTCAGCGGGCTCCTACGAGCAGTACTTC | CASGSAGSYEQYF
NA | TRBJ1-2 | TRBV28 | NA | TGTGCCAGCAGCGAGACTCCGAGTGGCTACACCTTC | CASSETPSGYTF
NA | TRBJ1-1 | TRBV7-3 | TRBD1 | TGTGCCAGCAGCCGTACGGCCGGGACAGATGAAGCTTTCTTT | CASSRTAGTDEAFF
NA | TRBJ2-3 | TRBV28 | TRBD2 | TGTGCCAGCAGTAGAACTAGCGGGAGGGGGGGCACAGATACGCAGTATTTT | CASSRTSGRGGTDTQYF
once | TRBJ2-7 | TRBV9 | TRBD1 | TGTGCCAGCAGCGTAGAAGAAGGGACAGGGACCTACGAGCAGTACTTC | CASSVEEGTGTYEQYF
NA | TRBJ1-5 | TRBV19 | NA | TGTGCCAGTAGTAGTAGAGGGTATAGCAATCAGCCCCAGCATTTT | CASSSRGYSNQPQHF
NA | TRBJ1-4 | TRBV13 | TRBD1 | TGTGCCAGCAGCTTAAGACAGGGTAAACCTGAAAAACTGTTTTTT | CASSLRQGKPEKLFF
NA | TRBJ2-5 | TRBV30 | TRBD1 | TGTGCCTGGAGAGCTTGGAGGACAGGGGGTGGAGAGACCCAGTACTTC | CAWRAWRTGGGETQYF
NA | TRBJ1-1 | TRBV15 | NA | TGTGCCACCAGCAAAGTTACAGGTACCTTCGATGAAGCTTTCTTT | CATSKVTGTFDEAFF
once | TRBJ2-7 | TRBV5-5 | NA | TGTGCCAGCAGCTTGGCCCGGTTTAACTCCTACGAGCAGTACTTC | CASSLARFNSYEQYF